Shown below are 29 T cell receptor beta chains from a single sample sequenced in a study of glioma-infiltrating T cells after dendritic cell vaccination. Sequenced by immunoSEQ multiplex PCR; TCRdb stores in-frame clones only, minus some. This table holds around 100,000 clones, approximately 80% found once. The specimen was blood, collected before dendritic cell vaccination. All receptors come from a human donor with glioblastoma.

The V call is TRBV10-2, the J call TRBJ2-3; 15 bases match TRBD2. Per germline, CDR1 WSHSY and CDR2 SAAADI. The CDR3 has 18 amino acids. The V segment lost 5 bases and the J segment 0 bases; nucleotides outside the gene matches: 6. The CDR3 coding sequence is TGCGCCAGCAGTTTTCGGACTAGCGGGGGGGAGAGCACAGATACGCAGTATTTT. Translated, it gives CASSFRTSGGESTDTQYF.

In DNA form, the CDR3 reads TGCGCCAGCAGCCAGATAACAGGGGGGGTAGTGAACACTGAAGCTTTCTTT. Protein sequence: CASSQITGGVVNTEAFF. The rearrangement links TRBV4-1 to TRBJ1-1, with 8 bases fitting TRBD1. The CDR3 has 17 amino acids. CDR1 and CDR2 from the germline V gene are MGHRA and YSYEKL. The junction had 9 bases not matched to a gene; V was cut back by 3 bases and J by 0 bases.

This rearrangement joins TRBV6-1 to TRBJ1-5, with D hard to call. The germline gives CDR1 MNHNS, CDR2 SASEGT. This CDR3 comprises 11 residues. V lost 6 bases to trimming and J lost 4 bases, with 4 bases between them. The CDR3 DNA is TGTGCCAGCAGCCGTAATCAGCCCCAGCATTTT. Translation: CASSRNQPQHF.

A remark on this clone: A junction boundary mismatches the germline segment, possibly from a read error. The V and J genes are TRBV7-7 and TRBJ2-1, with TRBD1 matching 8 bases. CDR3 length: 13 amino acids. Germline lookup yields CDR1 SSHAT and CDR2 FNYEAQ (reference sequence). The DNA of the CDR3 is TGTGCTAGCAGCTTGGACAGGGACAATGAGCAGTTCTTC. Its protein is CASSLDRDNEQFF.

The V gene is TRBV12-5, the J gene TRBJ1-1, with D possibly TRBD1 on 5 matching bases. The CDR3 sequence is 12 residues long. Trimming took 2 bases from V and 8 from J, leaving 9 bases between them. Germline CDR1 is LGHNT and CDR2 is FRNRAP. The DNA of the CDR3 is TGTGCTAGTGGTTTGTCAGACAGCGAAGCTTTCTTT. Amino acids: CASGLSDSEAFF.

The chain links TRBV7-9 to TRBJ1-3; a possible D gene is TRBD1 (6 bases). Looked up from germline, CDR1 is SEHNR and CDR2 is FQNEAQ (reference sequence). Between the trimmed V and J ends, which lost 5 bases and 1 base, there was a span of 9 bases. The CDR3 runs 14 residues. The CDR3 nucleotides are TGTGCCAGCAGCAACGGACAGTCTGGAAACACCATATATTTT. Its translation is CASSNGQSGNTIYF.

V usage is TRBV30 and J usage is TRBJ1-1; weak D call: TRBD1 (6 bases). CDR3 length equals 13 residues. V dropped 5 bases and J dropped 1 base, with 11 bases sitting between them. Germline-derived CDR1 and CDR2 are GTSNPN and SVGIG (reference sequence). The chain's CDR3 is CAWGDTSNTEAFF. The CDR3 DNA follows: TGTGCCTGGGGGGACACCTCGAACACTGAAGCTTTCTTT.

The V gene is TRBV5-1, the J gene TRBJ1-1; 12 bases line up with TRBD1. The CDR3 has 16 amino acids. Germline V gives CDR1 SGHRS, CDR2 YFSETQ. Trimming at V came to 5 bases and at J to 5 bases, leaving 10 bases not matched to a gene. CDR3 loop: CASSPGTGGFRTEAFF. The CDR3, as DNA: TGCGCCAGCAGTCCCGGGACAGGGGGCTTTCGGACTGAAGCTTTCTTT.

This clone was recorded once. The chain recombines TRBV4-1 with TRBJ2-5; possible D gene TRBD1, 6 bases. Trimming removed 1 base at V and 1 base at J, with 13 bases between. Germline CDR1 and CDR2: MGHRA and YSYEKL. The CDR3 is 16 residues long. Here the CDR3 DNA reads TGCGCCAGCAGCCAAGGGACGACAGGCAGCCAAGAGACCCAGTACTTC. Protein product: CASSQGTTGSQETQYF.

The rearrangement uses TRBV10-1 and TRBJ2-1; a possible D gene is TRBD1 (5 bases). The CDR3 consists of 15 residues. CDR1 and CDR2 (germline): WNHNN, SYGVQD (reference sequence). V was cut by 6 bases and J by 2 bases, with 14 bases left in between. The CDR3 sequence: CASRPDSSPYNEQFF. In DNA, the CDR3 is TGCGCCAGCAGACCCGACAGTTCCCCCTACAATGAGCAGTTCTTC.

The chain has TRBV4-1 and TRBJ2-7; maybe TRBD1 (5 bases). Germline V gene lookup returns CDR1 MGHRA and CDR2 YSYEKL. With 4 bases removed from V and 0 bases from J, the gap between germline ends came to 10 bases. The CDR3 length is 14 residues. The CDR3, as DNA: TGCGCCAGCAGCCCAGGAGACAGCTCCTACGAGCAGTACTTC. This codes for CASSPGDSSYEQYF.

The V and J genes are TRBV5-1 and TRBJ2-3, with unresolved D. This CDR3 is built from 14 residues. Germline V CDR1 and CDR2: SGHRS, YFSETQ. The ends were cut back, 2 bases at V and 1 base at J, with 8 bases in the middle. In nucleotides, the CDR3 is TGCGCCAGCAGCTTTTTCCGGGGCACAGATACGCAGTATTTT. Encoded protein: CASSFFRGTDTQYF.

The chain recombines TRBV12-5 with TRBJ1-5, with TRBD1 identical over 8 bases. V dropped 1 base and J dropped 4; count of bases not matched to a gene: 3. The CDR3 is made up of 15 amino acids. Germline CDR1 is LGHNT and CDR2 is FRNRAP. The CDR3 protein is CASGLGTGPNQPQHF. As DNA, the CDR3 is TGTGCTAGTGGTTTGGGGACAGGGCCTAATCAGCCCCAGCATTTT. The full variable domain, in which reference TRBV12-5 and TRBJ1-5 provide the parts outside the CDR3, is DARVTQTPRHKVTEMGQEVTMRCQPILGHNTVFWYRQTMMQGLELLAYFRNRAPLDDSGMPKDRFSAEMPDATLATLKIQPSEPRDSAVYFCASGLGTGPNQPQHFGDGTRLSIL.

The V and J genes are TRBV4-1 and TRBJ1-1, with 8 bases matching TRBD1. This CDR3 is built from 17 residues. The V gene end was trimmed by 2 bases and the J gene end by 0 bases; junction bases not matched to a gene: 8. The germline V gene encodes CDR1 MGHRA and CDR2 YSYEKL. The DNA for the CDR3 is TGCGCCAGCAGCCAATTCCTTCAGGGGGCGATGAACACTGAAGCTTTCTTT. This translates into CASSQFLQGAMNTEAFF.

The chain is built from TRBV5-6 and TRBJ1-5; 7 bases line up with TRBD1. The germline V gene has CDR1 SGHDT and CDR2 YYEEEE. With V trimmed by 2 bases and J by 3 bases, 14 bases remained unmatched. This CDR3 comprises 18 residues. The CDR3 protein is CASSFGPTGVGNNQPQHF. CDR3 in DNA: TGTGCCAGCAGCTTCGGACCAACAGGGGTGGGGAACAATCAGCCCCAGCATTTT.

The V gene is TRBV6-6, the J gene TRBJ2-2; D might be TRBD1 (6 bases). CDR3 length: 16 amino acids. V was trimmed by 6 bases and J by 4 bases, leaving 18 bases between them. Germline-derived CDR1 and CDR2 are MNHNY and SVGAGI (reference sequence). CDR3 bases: TGTGCCAGCAGAGCGATACAGGGATGGAGCACCGGGGAGCTGTTTTTT. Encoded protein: CASRAIQGWSTGELFF.

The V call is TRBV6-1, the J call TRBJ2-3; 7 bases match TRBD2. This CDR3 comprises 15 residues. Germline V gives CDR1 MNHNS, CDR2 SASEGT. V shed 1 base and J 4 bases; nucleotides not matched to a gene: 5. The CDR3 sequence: CASSEDGLAADTQYF. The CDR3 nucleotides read TGTGCCAGCAGTGAAGACGGGCTAGCGGCAGATACGCAGTATTTT.

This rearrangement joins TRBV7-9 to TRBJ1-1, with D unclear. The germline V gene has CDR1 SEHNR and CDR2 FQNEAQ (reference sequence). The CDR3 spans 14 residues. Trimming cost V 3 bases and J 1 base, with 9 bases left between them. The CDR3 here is CASSLGHSNTEAFF. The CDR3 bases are TGTGCCAGCAGCTTGGGCCATTCGAACACTGAAGCTTTCTTT.

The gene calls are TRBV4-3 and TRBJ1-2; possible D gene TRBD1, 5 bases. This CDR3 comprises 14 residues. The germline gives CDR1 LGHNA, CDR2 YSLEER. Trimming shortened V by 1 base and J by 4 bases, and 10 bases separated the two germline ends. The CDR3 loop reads CASSQGAGLYGYTF. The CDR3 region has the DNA TGCGCCAGCAGCCAAGGGGCAGGGCTCTATGGCTACACCTTC.

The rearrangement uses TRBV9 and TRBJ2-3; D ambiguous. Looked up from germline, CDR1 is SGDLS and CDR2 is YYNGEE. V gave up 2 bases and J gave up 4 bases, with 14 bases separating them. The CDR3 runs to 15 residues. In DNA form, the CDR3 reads TGTGCCAGCAGCGTTGACTCAACCTCGTCAGATACGCAGTATTTT. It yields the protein CASSVDSTSSDTQYF.

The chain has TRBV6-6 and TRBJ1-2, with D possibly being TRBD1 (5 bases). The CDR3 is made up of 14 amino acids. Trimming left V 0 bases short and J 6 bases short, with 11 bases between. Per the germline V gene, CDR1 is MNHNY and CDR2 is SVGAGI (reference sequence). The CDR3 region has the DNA TGTGCCAGCAGTTACTCGAGCAGGGCGGATGGCTACACCTTC. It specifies CASSYSSRADGYTF.

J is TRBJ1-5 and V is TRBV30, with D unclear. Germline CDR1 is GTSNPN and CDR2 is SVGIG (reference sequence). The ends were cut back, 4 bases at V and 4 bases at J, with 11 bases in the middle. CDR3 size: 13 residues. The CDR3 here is CAWTGRGNQPQHF. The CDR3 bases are TGTGCCTGGACGGGCAGAGGGAATCAGCCCCAGCATTTT.

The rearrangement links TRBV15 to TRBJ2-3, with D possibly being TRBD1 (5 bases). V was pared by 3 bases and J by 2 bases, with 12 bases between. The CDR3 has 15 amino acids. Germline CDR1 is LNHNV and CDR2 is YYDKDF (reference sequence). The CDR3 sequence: CATSSRQSFTDTQYF. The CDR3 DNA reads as TGTGCCACCAGCAGCAGACAGTCTTTCACAGATACGCAGTATTTT.

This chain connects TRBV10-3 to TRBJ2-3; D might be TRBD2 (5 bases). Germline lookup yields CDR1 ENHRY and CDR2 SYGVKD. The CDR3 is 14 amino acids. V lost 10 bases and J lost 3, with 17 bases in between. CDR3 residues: CANSPEDLTDTQYF. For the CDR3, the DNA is TGTGCCAACTCCCCCGAGGACTTGACAGATACGCAGTATTTT.

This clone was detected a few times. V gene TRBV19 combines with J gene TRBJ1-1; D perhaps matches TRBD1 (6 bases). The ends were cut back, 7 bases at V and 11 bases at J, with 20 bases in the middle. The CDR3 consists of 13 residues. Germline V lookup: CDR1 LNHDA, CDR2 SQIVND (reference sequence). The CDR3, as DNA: TGTGCCAGTATCCCAGGCGGGGGGCTGCGGGCTTTCTTT. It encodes CASIPGGGLRAFF. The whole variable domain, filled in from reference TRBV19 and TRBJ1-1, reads DGGITQSPKYLFRKEGQNVTLSCEQNLNHDAMYWYRQDPGQGLRLIYYSQIVNDFQKGDIAEGYSVSREKKESFPLTVTSAQKNPTAFYLCASIPGGGLRAFFGQGTRLTVV.

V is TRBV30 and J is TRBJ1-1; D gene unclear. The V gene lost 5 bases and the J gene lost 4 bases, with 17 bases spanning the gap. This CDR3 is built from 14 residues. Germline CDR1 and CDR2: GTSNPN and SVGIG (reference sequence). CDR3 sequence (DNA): TGTGCCTGGCGGGCAGGAGGCTGGGGCACTGAAGCTTTCTTT. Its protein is CAWRAGGWGTEAFF. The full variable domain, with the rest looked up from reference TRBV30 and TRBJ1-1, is SQTIHQWPATLVQPVGSPLSLECTVEGTSNPNLYWYRQAAGRGLQLLFYSVGIGQISSEVPQNLSASRPQDRQFILSSKKLLLSDSGFYLCAWRAGGWGTEAFFGQGTRLTVV.

The CDR3 loop is CASSGTSGGGRNEQYF. Written as DNA, the CDR3 is TGTGCCAGCAGTGGGACTAGCGGGGGAGGGAGAAACGAGCAGTACTTC. The rearrangement links TRBV9 to TRBJ2-7, with TRBD2 matching 14 bases. The CDR3 is made up of 16 amino acids. V lost 5 bases, J lost 5 bases, and 9 bases stayed unmatched. Germline V gene lookup returns CDR1 SGDLS and CDR2 YYNGEE.

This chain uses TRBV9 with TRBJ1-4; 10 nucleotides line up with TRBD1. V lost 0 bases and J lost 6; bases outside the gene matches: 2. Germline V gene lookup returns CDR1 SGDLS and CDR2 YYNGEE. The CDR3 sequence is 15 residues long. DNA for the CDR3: TGTGCCAGCAGCGTAGAGACAGGGGGCCATGAAAAACTGTTTTTT. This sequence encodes CASSVETGGHEKLFF.

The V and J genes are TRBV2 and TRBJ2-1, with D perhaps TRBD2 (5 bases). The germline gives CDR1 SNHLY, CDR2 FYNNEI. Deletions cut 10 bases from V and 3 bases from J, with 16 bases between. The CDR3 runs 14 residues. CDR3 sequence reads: CATTRSSFYNEQFF. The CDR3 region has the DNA TGTGCCACTACTAGGAGTTCCTTCTACAATGAGCAGTTCTTC.